This is a list of T cell receptor beta chains from one sample in a study of shared clonotypes between healthy human individuals. The table came from immunoSEQ multiplex PCR; TCRdb's copy has only in-frame clones and leaves some out. The data hold about 2.4 million clones, with roughly 93% observed a single time. The sequencing input was naive CD4+ T cells from PBMCs. The origin of the receptors is a man aged 18 to 29 in good health. Some clones in this sample may be carry-over from other donors' samples. Each CDR3 is given with its conserved first and last residue. D genes are given only for firm matches. Where a row states a size, it is once, few, many or the class of an expanded clone; other rows omit it.

clone size	D gene	V gene	CDR3 length	J gene	CDR3 protein	CDR3 DNA
.	.	TRBV7-2	14	TRBJ2-2	CASSLVGIYGELFF	TGTGCCAGCAGCTTAGTGGGGATTTACGGGGAGCTGTTTTTT
.	TRBD1	TRBV28	17	TRBJ1-4	CAHSSSFPRQGWEKLFF	TGTGCCCACAGCAGTTCGTTCCCGAGACAGGGATGGGAAAAACTGTTTTTT
.	TRBD1	TRBV5-1	15	TRBJ2-5	CASGTGTAYQETQYF	TGCGCCAGCGGGACCGGGACAGCGTACCAAGAGACCCAGTACTTC
.	.	TRBV21-1	13	TRBJ2-7	CASSKGRGYEQYF	TGTGCCAGCAGCAAAGGGAGGGGCTACGAGCAGTACTTC
.	.	TRBV6-1	14	TRBJ1-5	CASAARVGSQPQHF	TGTGCCAGCGCCGCGAGGGTGGGGAGCCAGCCCCAGCATTTT
.	.	TRBV5-4	16	TRBJ2-6	CASSQGRGSGANVLTF	TGTGCCAGCAGTCAGGGACGGGGCTCTGGGGCCAACGTCCTGACTTTC
.	TRBD1	TRBV5-4	16	TRBJ2-1	CASSFTGQGFDNEQFF	TGTGCCAGCAGCTTTACGGGACAGGGATTTGACAATGAGCAGTTCTTC
.	.	TRBV5-4	15	TRBJ2-3	CASSFTRTSTDTQYF	TGTGCCAGCAGCTTTACTAGAACAAGCACAGATACGCAGTATTTT
.	TRBD2	TRBV27	15	TRBJ2-1	CASSLPAGGHNEQFF	TGTGCCAGCAGTTTACCAGCGGGAGGGCATAATGAGCAGTTCTTC
.	TRBD2	TRBV28	16	TRBJ2-1	CASSLVSSGRGGEQFF	TGTGCCAGCAGTTTGGTGTCTAGCGGGAGAGGGGGCGAGCAGTTCTTC
once	.	TRBV25-1	14	TRBJ1-1	CASSGAQSSTEAFF	TGTGCCAGCAGTGGGGCACAATCTAGCACTGAAGCTTTCTTT
.	.	TRBV29-1	16	TRBJ1-2	CSVAGADGGSNYGYTF	TGCAGCGTTGCAGGGGCAGATGGGGGGTCCAACTATGGCTACACCTTC
.	.	TRBV4-1	14	TRBJ2-7	CASSQGLRLREQYF	TGCGCCAGCAGCCAAGGCCTCCGATTACGAGAGCAGTACTTC
.	.	TRBV11-1	15	TRBJ2-3	CASSLVAVSTDTQYF	TGTGCCAGCAGCTTAGTCGCGGTTAGCACAGATACGCAGTATTTT
.	TRBD1	TRBV5-1	15	TRBJ1-1	CASSSGYQGATEAFF	TGCGCCAGCAGTTCGGGATACCAGGGGGCGACTGAAGCTTTCTTT
.	.	TRBV30	14	TRBJ1-2	CAWSVPGQVYGYTF	TGTGCCTGGAGTGTACCAGGGCAGGTCTATGGCTACACCTTC
once	.	TRBV28	14	TRBJ2-5	CASGGPGVGETQYF	TGTGCCAGCGGTGGTCCGGGAGTGGGGGAGACCCAGTACTTC
.	TRBD1	TRBV4-1	16	TRBJ2-3	CASSQWPGQDTDTQYF	TGCGCCAGCAGCCAATGGCCGGGACAGGACACAGATACGCAGTATTTT
.	.	TRBV7-2	15	TRBJ1-4	CASSLDRRGGEKLFF	TGTGCCAGCAGCTTAGATCGCAGGGGAGGCGAAAAACTGTTTTTT
.	TRBD1	TRBV6-1	16	TRBJ1-1	CASSDQSGQGNTEAFF	TGTGCCAGCAGTGACCAGTCGGGACAGGGGAACACTGAAGCTTTCTTT
.	.	TRBV30	14	TRBJ1-2	CAWSVLKGLEGYTF	TGTGCCTGGAGTGTACTTAAAGGCCTTGAGGGCTACACCTTC
once	.	TRBV27	14	TRBJ2-6	CASRGRVGANVLTF	TGTGCCAGCAGGGGCAGGGTCGGGGCCAACGTCCTGACTTTC
.	.	TRBV7-2	14	TRBJ1-1	CASSLVRGDTEAFF	TGTGCCAGCAGCTTAGTGAGAGGGGACACTGAAGCTTTCTTT
once	TRBD2	TRBV11-2	16	TRBJ2-3	CASSLAGTSGRYTQYF	TGTGCCAGCAGCTTAGCTGGGACTAGCGGGAGGTATACGCAGTATTTT
.	.	TRBV10-2	13	TRBJ1-4	CASGEGRNEKLFF	TGCGCCAGCGGAGAGGGGAGGAATGAAAAACTGTTTTTT
few	TRBD1	TRBV30	13	TRBJ1-1	CAWATGMNTEAFF	TGTGCCTGGGCGACAGGGATGAACACTGAAGCTTTCTTT
.	.	TRBV19	12	TRBJ2-5	CASSPGEETQYF	TGTGCCAGTTCCCCAGGGGAAGAGACCCAGTACTTC
.	TRBD1	TRBV6-5	14	TRBJ2-7	CASNNRDSSYEQYF	TGTGCCAGCAATAACCGGGACAGCTCCTACGAGCAGTACTTC
few	.	TRBV7-2	14	TRBJ1-5	CASSLRSAGLPQHF	TGTGCCAGCAGCTTACGTTCGGCGGGGCTCCCCCAGCATTTT
.	.	TRBV30	13	TRBJ2-2	CAWSVRSGRELFF	TGTGCCTGGAGTGTACGATCGGGCAGGGAGCTGTTTTTT
.	TRBD1	TRBV5-4	14	TRBJ2-3	CASSLQGAQGTQYF	TGTGCCAGCAGCTTACAGGGGGCCCAGGGTACGCAGTATTTT
.	TRBD1	TRBV9	14	TRBJ2-7	CASSNPGQADEQYF	TGTGCCAGCAGCAATCCGGGACAGGCGGACGAGCAGTACTTC
.	.	TRBV27	15	TRBJ1-2	CASSQSVIGSYGYTF	TGTGCCAGCAGCCAATCCGTCATCGGATCCTATGGCTACACCTTC
.	.	TRBV5-1	14	TRBJ2-3	CASSTEYSTDTQYF	TGCGCCAGCAGCACGGAATACTCAACAGATACGCAGTATTTT
.	.	TRBV19	18	TRBJ2-1	CASSIGSGAGLPTREQFF	TGTGCCAGTAGTATAGGGTCCGGGGCGGGACTTCCGACCAGAGAGCAGTTCTTC
once	.	TRBV27	15	TRBJ2-2	CASRRGPTNTGELFF	TGTGCCAGCCGGCGGGGCCCTACCAACACCGGGGAGCTGTTTTTT
.	TRBD1	TRBV2	12	TRBJ1-2	CASRDRGGGYTF	TGTGCCAGCAGGGACAGGGGCGGCGGCTACACCTTC
.	.	TRBV18	15	TRBJ1-2	CASSQTTWGNYGYTF	TGTGCCAGCTCCCAAACCACCTGGGGAAACTATGGCTACACCTTC
.	.	TRBV6-1	15	TRBJ1-1	CASSAPGFSNTEAFF	TGTGCCAGCAGTGCACCGGGATTTTCGAACACTGAAGCTTTCTTT
once	TRBD1	TRBV11-2	13	TRBJ1-1	CASSLRQGTEAFF	TGTGCCAGCAGCTTACGACAGGGGACTGAAGCTTTCTTT
.	.	TRBV29-1	13	TRBJ2-7	CSVVSGRSYEQYF	TGCAGCGTTGTGAGTGGGAGATCCTACGAGCAGTACTTC
once	.	TRBV2	11	TRBJ2-7	CASSPNNEQYF	TGTGCCAGCAGTCCCAATAACGAGCAGTACTTC
.	.	TRBV18	14	TRBJ2-5	CASTLMDSLETQYF	TGTGCCAGCACGCTAATGGACAGTTTAGAGACCCAGTACTTC
.	.	TRBV28	13	TRBJ2-7	CASRVGARDEQYF	TGTGCCAGCAGAGTTGGGGCTAGGGACGAGCAGTACTTC
.	.	TRBV21-1	15	TRBJ2-3	CASSSQGACTDTQYF	TGTGCCAGCAGCAGTCAGGGGGCCTGCACAGATACGCAGTATTTT
.	TRBD1	TRBV5-1	14	TRBJ1-4	CASSHRGQDEKLFF	TGCGCCAGCAGCCACAGGGGGCAGGACGAAAAACTGTTTTTT
.	.	TRBV15	13	TRBJ2-7	CATSRMGTNEQYF	TGTGCCACCAGCAGAATGGGGACCAACGAGCAGTACTTC
.	.	TRBV7-3	16	TRBJ2-1	CASSAQAVSSYNEQFF	TGTGCCAGCAGCGCCCAGGCGGTTTCCTCCTACAATGAGCAGTTCTTC
.	TRBD2	TRBV11-2	16	TRBJ2-7	CASSVTSGRAGYEQYF	TGTGCCAGCAGCGTAACTAGCGGGAGGGCCGGTTACGAGCAGTACTTC
.	.	TRBV5-1	16	TRBJ2-2	CASSKTRDSNTGELFF	TGCGCCAGCAGCAAGACTCGGGACTCAAACACCGGGGAGCTGTTTTTT
.	TRBD2	TRBV7-2	16	TRBJ2-3	CASSLLLAVITDTQYF	TGTGCCAGCAGTTTATTACTAGCGGTTATCACAGATACGCAGTATTTT
.	.	TRBV4-1	18	TRBJ2-3	CASSQGLVGRGYTDTQYF	TGCGCCAGCAGCCAAGGGTTGGTAGGGCGGGGATACACAGATACGCAGTATTTT
.	.	TRBV15	14	TRBJ2-7	CATSRGSGSYEQYF	TGTGCCACCAGCAGAGGTAGCGGTAGCTACGAGCAGTACTTC
.	TRBD2	TRBV5-1	12	TRBJ2-1	CASSPLAGEQFF	TGCGCCAGCAGCCCTTTAGCGGGCGAGCAGTTCTTC
once	.	TRBV28	15	TRBJ2-3	CASTTTGATADTQYF	TGTGCCAGCACAACAACAGGCGCAACTGCAGATACGCAGTATTTT
.	TRBD1	TRBV6-5	16	TRBJ1-5	CASSYRGPSSQEPQHF	TGTGCCAGCAGCTACAGGGGGCCAAGCTCCCAGGAGCCCCAGCATTTT
.	TRBD1	TRBV10-3	14	TRBJ2-7	CAIVPGQGAYEQYF	TGTGCCATCGTACCGGGACAGGGGGCTTACGAGCAGTACTTC